These T cell receptor beta chains were read from a single sample in a study of T cells in Graves' hyperthyroidism and ophthalmopathy. TCRdb re-called the multiplex PCR reads with MiXCR, one entry per CDR3 protein. The sample lists about 690,000 distinct CDR3 sequences; 17% were seen once. The specimen sequenced was blood. The source is a man aged 50 to 59 with Graves' hyperthyroidism. The CDR3 runs from the conserved cysteine through the conserved F or W. The order of the fields is D gene, V gene, clone size, J gene, CDR3 protein, CDR3 DNA. The D gene is left open where the match is weak. A clone size is listed for some rows: how often the clone was seen (once, few, many), or a class if it is expanded.

d_call: TRBD2
v_call: TRBV7-9
clone_size: NA
j_call: TRBJ2-1
cdr3_aa: CASSSLAGGHNDQFF
cdr3_nt: TGTGCCAGCAGCTCCCTAGCGGGAGGTCACAATGACCAGTTCTTC

d_call: NA
v_call: TRBV29-1
clone_size: few
j_call: TRBJ1-2
cdr3_aa: CSVRQDSYGYTF
cdr3_nt: TGCAGCGTACGACAGGACTCCTATGGCTACACCTTC

d_call: TRBD2
v_call: TRBV20-1
clone_size: many
j_call: TRBJ2-1
cdr3_aa: CSASISGSVPYNEQFF
cdr3_nt: TGCAGTGCTAGCATTAGCGGGAGTGTCCCCTACAATGAGCAGTTCTTC

d_call: NA
v_call: TRBV12-3/TRBV12-4
clone_size: many
j_call: TRBJ1-1
cdr3_aa: CASSLNRENTEAFF
cdr3_nt: TGTGCCAGCAGTTTAAACAGGGAGAACACTGAAGCTTTCTTT

d_call: NA
v_call: TRBV28
clone_size: NA
j_call: TRBJ1-5
cdr3_aa: CASRDGQPNQPQHF
cdr3_nt: TGTGCCAGCAGGGACGGACAGCCCAATCAGCCCCAGCATTTT

d_call: NA
v_call: TRBV27
clone_size: many
j_call: TRBJ2-1
cdr3_aa: CASSLSSLLGLEQFF
cdr3_nt: TGTGCCAGCAGTTTATCCTCCCTACTAGGATTAGAGCAGTTCTTC

d_call: NA
v_call: TRBV12-3/TRBV12-4
clone_size: many
j_call: TRBJ2-1
cdr3_aa: CASSRERTNLNEQFF
cdr3_nt: TGTGCCAGCAGTAGAGAGCGGACTAACCTCAATGAGCAGTTCTTC

d_call: TRBD2
v_call: TRBV19
clone_size: NA
j_call: TRBJ2-7
cdr3_aa: CASSEGLAGDYEQYF
cdr3_nt: TGTGCCAGTAGTGAGGGACTAGCGGGAGACTACGAGCAGTACTTC

d_call: NA
v_call: TRBV15
clone_size: NA
j_call: TRBJ2-3
cdr3_aa: CATSRDKNPVRTDTQYF
cdr3_nt: TGTGCCACCAGCAGAGATAAAAATCCCGTCCGCACAGATACGCAGTATTTT

d_call: NA
v_call: TRBV3-1
clone_size: many
j_call: TRBJ2-2
cdr3_aa: CASSLLDRFSGELFF
cdr3_nt: TGTGCCAGCAGCCTCTTAGACAGATTCTCCGGGGAGCTGTTTTTT

d_call: NA
v_call: TRBV18
clone_size: many
j_call: TRBJ1-1
cdr3_aa: CASSPVRVNTEAFF
cdr3_nt: TGTGCCAGCTCACCAGTCAGGGTGAACACTGAAGCTTTCTTT

d_call: NA
v_call: TRBV6-1
clone_size: NA
j_call: TRBJ2-1
cdr3_aa: CASSVLGDEQFF
cdr3_nt: TGTGCCAGCAGTGTCTTGGGGGATGAGCAGTTCTTC

d_call: NA
v_call: TRBV19
clone_size: many
j_call: TRBJ2-1
cdr3_aa: CASSISVSYNEQFF
cdr3_nt: TGTGCCAGTAGTATTTCGGTAAGCTACAATGAGCAGTTCTTC

d_call: TRBD2
v_call: TRBV27
clone_size: NA
j_call: TRBJ2-2
cdr3_aa: CASSLRLAGMNTGELFF
cdr3_nt: TGTGCCAGCAGTCTTCGACTAGCGGGAATGAACACCGGGGAGCTGTTTTTT

d_call: NA
v_call: TRBV6-5
clone_size: NA
j_call: TRBJ2-2
cdr3_aa: CASSYPNANTGELFF
cdr3_nt: TGTGCCAGCAGTTACCCCAACGCGAACACCGGGGAGCTGTTTTTT

d_call: NA
v_call: TRBV20-1
clone_size: many
j_call: TRBJ2-1
cdr3_aa: CSAAGYYNEQFF
cdr3_nt: TGCAGTGCAGCAGGGTACTACAATGAGCAGTTCTTC

d_call: TRBD2
v_call: TRBV11-3
clone_size: many
j_call: TRBJ2-1
cdr3_aa: CASSRGTSGTNEQFF
cdr3_nt: TGTGCCAGCAGCCGGGGGACTAGCGGGACAAATGAGCAGTTCTTC